This T cell receptor beta chain was identified during a study of OX40 agonist ivuxolimab in advanced cancers. Study conclusions and caveats: Researchers did not determine the expanded peripheral T cells' antigen specificity.

Trimming left V 4 bases short and J 7 bases short, with 10 bases between. Germline CDR1 SNHLY, CDR2 FYNNEI. The CDR3 contains 12 residues. Worth noting for this clone: Antigen: not known.

Clones were read by immunoSEQ multiplex PCR, and TCRdb kept only the in-frame ones, dropping some. This sample carries around 53,000 clones, around 85% of them seen once, and the ten largest clones take less than 7%. This specimen was CD4+ or CD8+ T cells sorted from blood, taken in a trial of the OX40 agonist ivuxolimab. This clonotype originated in an adult with an advanced solid tumor such as melanoma, head and neck, liver or kidney cancer. The chain has TRBV2 and TRBJ1-1; D is unresolved. CDR3 protein: CASSVGVGEAFF. CDR3 DNA sequence: TGTGCCAGCAGTGTCGGGGTTGGTGAAGCTTTCTTT.